This T cell receptor (beta chain) was observed in a study of T cell clonality in common variable immunodeficiency. Study-wide results and limits: Compared with controls, CVID subjects had fewer shared TCRbeta clones. Reportedly, TCR beta sequences from common variable immunodeficiency showed fewer deletions and N-nucleotide insertions. CVID subjects showed higher TCRbeta clonality than healthy controls.

Germline V gives CDR1 SNHLY, CDR2 FYNNEI. The CDR3 spans 16 residues. Germline trimming cut 5 bases from V and 4 bases from J; bases unmatched to any gene: 10. This clone appeared a few times. Its antigen is as yet unknown. The read finishes 3 residues shy of the CDR3 end, and the germline J gene is used to complete it. Sequenced by immunoSEQ multiplex PCR; TCRdb stores in-frame clones only, minus some. This sample carries 55,000 or so clones, none of them present only once. The sequence was obtained from a person aged 18 to 70 in good health. The sequencing input was peripheral blood mononuclear cells. The chain employs TRBV2 and TRBJ2-2, with 7 bases identical to TRBD2. The CDR3 here is CASSIGLVLGTGELFF. CDR3 DNA (partial): TGTGCCAGCAGTATCGGACTAGTCTTAGGCACCGGGGAG.